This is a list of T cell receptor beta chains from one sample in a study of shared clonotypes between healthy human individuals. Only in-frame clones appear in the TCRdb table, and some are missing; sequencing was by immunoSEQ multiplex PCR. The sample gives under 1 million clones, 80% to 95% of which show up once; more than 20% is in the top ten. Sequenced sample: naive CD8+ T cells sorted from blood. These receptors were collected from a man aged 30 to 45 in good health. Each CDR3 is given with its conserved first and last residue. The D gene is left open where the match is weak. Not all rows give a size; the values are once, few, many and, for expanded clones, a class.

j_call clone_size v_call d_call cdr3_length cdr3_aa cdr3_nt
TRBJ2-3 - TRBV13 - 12 CASSPITDTQYF TGTGCCAGCAGCCCAATAACAGATACGCAGTATTTT
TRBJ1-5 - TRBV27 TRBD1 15 CASSRKGQGDQPQHF TGTGCCAGCAGCCGCAAGGGACAGGGCGATCAGCCCCAGCATTTT
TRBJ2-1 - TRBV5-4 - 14 CAGTVRGSYNEQFF TGTGCCGGGACCGTCAGGGGCTCCTACAATGAGCAGTTCTTC
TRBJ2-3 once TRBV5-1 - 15 CASSFAELSTDTQYF TGCGCCAGCAGCTTTGCGGAACTTAGCACAGATACGCAGTATTTT
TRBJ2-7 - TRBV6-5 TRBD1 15 CASSPRETGDYEQYF TGTGCCAGCAGTCCCCGGGAGACAGGGGACTACGAGCAGTACTTC
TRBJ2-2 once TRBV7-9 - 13 CASSLVGSGELFF TGTGCCAGCAGCTTAGTGGGGTCCGGGGAGCTGTTTTTT
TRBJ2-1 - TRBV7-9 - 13 CASSSQGLNEQFF TGTGCCAGCAGCTCCCAGGGCTTGAATGAGCAGTTCTTC
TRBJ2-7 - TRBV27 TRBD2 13 CASSFGRAYEQYF TGTGCCAGCAGTTTCGGGAGGGCCTACGAGCAGTACTTC
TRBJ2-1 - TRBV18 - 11 CASLRDNEQFF TGTGCCAGCTTACGGGACAATGAGCAGTTCTTC
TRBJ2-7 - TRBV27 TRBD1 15 CASRSTGTGDVEQYF TGTGCCAGCAGGTCAACCGGGACAGGGGATGTCGAGCAGTACTTC
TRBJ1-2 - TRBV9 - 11 CASSATVGYTF TGTGCCAGCAGCGCGACGGTTGGCTACACCTTC
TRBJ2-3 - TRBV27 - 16 CASSPGTLRSTDTQYF TGTGCCAGCAGTCCCGGTACTCTCAGGAGCACAGATACGCAGTATTTT
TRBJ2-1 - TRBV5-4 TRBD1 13 CASRRTGPDEQFF TGTGCCAGCAGAAGGACAGGGCCCGATGAGCAGTTCTTC
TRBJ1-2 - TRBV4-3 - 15 CASSQDPQTNYGYTF TGCGCCAGCAGCCAAGATCCACAAACTAACTATGGCTACACCTTC
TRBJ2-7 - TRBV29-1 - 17 CRVGKDGWGPSSYEQYF TGCAGAGTTGGGAAGGACGGGTGGGGGCCCAGCTCCTACGAGCAGTACTTC
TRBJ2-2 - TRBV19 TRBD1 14 CASRQGVTTGELFF TGTGCCAGCCGACAGGGCGTTACCACCGGGGAGCTGTTTTTT
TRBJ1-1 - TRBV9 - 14 CASSVGDQNTEAFF TGTGCCAGCAGCGTGGGGGACCAGAACACTGAAGCTTTCTTT
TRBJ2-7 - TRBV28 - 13 CASRPGGGNEQYF TGTGCCAGCAGGCCAGGGGGGGGTAACGAGCAGTACTTC
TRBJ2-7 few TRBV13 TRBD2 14 CASSTRTSWGEQYF TGTGCCAGCAGCACCAGGACTAGCTGGGGCGAGCAGTACTTC
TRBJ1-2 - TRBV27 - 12 CASRQDPYGYTF TGTGCCAGCAGGCAGGACCCCTATGGCTACACCTTC
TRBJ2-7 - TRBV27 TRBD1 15 CASSITGTAYYEQYF TGTGCCAGCAGTATTACCGGGACAGCTTACTACGAGCAGTACTTC
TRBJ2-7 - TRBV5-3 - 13 CAKSSRSSYEQYF TGTGCCAAGAGCAGTAGAAGCTCCTACGAGCAGTACTTC
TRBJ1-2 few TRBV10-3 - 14 CAISDYSSNYGYTF TGTGCCATCAGTGATTACAGCTCTAACTATGGCTACACCTTC
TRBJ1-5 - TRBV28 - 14 CASSPQGYGQPQHF TGTGCCAGCAGTCCACAGGGATACGGTCAGCCCCAGCATTTT
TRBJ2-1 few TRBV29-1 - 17 CSVTPGGRPGSYNEQFF TGCAGCGTCACCCCCGGGGGAAGGCCCGGCTCCTACAATGAGCAGTTCTTC
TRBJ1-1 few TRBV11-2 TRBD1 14 CASSLEGTGYGAFF TGTGCCAGCAGCTTAGAAGGGACAGGGTATGGAGCTTTCTTT
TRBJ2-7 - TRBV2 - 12 CASRGNSYEQYF TGTGCCAGCAGGGGGAACTCCTACGAGCAGTACTTC
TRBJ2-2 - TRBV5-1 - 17 CASSLRQGRGLAGELFF TGCGCCAGCAGCTTGAGGCAGGGCAGAGGGTTGGCCGGGGAGCTGTTTTTT
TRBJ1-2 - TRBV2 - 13 CASRWRGVLGYTF TGTGCCAGCAGATGGCGGGGGGTGCTTGGCTACACCTTC
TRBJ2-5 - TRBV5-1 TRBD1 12 CASSPGQGAKYF TGCGCCAGCAGCCCGGGACAGGGGGCCAAGTACTTC
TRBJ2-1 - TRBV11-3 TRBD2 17 CASSLDPPAGGLNEQFF TGTGCCAGCAGCTTAGATCCGCCAGCGGGAGGGTTAAATGAGCAGTTCTTC
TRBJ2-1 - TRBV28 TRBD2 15 CASSAGLAVYNEQFF TGTGCCAGCAGTGCGGGACTAGCGGTCTACAATGAGCAGTTCTTC
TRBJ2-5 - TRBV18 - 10 CASSGETQYF TGTGCCAGCTCAGGGGAGACCCAGTACTTC
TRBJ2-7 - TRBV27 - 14 CASSLSIPAYEQYF TGTGCCAGCAGTTTATCGATCCCGGCCTACGAGCAGTACTTC
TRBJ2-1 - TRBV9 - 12 CASSTTRGEQFF TGTGCCAGCAGCACTACTAGGGGTGAGCAGTTCTTC